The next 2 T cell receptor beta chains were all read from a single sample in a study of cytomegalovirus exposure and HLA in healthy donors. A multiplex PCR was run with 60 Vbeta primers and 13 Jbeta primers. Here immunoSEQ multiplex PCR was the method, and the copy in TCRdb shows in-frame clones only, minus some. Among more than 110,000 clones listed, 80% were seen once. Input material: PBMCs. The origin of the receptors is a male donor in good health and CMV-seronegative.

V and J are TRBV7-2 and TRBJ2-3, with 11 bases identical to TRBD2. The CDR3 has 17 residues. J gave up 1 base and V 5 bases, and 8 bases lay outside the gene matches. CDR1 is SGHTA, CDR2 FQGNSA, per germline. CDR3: CASSQGSGGAGTDTQYF. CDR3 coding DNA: TGTGCCAGCAGCCAGGGTAGCGGGGGGGCGGGCACAGATACGCAGTATTTT.

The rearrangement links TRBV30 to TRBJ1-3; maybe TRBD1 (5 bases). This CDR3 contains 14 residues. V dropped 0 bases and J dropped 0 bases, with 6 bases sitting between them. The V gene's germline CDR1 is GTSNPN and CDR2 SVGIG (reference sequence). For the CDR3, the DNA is TGTGCCTGGAGTGTAGGGGTCTCTGGAAACACCATATATTTT. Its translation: CAWSVGVSGNTIYF.